One sample yielded the 3 T cell receptor beta chains listed below, sequenced in a study of blood T cells in healthy people across ages. For the second PCR, which ran for roughly 6 to 12 cycles, a sample-barcoded 5' primer and a J-beta primer mix were used. One entry per CDR3 protein results from TCRdb running MiXCR on the 5' RACE reads. The table has fewer than 800,000 distinct CDR3 sequences, 20% to 30% seen once. The same specimen was also included in a second study, on T cells of mothers and their children.

The sequencing input was blood. Source of these receptors: a boy under 18 in good health.

Turning to this clonotype: One end of the junction fails to match germline, which may point to a read error. V and J are TRBV28 and TRBJ2-3; D not certain. The CDR3 has 16 residues. Germline V CDR1 and CDR2: MDHEN, SYDVKM. The CDR3 is CASSLWAALSTDTRYF. Here the CDR3 DNA reads TGTGCCAGCAGTTTATGGGCAGCCCTTAGCACAGATACGCGGTACTTT.

This clonotype was seen a few times. The junction and the germline gene differ at one end; a read error may be behind it. J is TRBJ2-1 and V is TRBV9; D not certain. Per the germline V gene, CDR1 is SGDLS and CDR2 is YYNGEE. The CDR3 has 11 residues. CDR3 in DNA: TGTGCCAGCAGTGTAGCCAATGAGCAGTTCTTC. It specifies CASSVANEQFF.

The chain employs TRBV29-1 and TRBJ2-5; tentative D call: TRBD1 (6 bases). The CDR3 contains 13 residues. Germline assignment: CDR1 SQVTM and CDR2 ANQGSEA. V gave up 5 bases and J gave up 2 bases, with 12 bases separating them. This CDR3 is CSVRRDTQETQYF. CDR3 in DNA: TGCAGCGTTCGACGGGACACTCAAGAGACCCAGTACTTC.